The clone carrying this TCR beta chain showed up just a few times. The data are from a study of identical twins. TCRdb used MiXCR to reprocess the 5' RACE reads, holding one entry per CDR3 protein. The table includes approximately 550,000 distinct CDR3 sequences, approximately 20% detected once. Healthy Caucasians alone served as donors. V lost 8 bases, J lost 3 bases, and 13 bases lay in between. Looked up from germline, CDR1 is MNHNS and CDR2 is SASEGT. The CDR3 covers 13 residues. This sample was shared with a second study, whose subject was yellow fever vaccine responses in identical twins.

Source material: CD4+ T cells sorted from blood. The chain joins TRBV6-1 to TRBJ1-1; D not certain. This receptor was obtained from a woman in her late teens or twenties in good health. In DNA form, the CDR3 reads TGTGCCAGCGCACAGATCTGGGACACTGAAGCTTTCTTT. Amino acid sequence: CASAQIWDTEAFF.